The T cell receptor (beta chain) under discussion was sequenced for a study of T-cell reconstitution after alpha-beta-depleted transplantation in children. A TCRbeta library incorporating unique molecular identifiers was prepared. TCRdb reprocessed the PCR reads via MiXCR and lists one record per CDR3 protein. The repertoire holds 350,000 to 450,000 distinct CDR3 sequences, with roughly 14% as singletons. Trimming removed 4 bases from V and 6 bases from J, with 13 bases in between. CDR1 is LGHNA and CDR2 is YSLEER in the germline V gene. This CDR3 comprises 13 residues. This clonotype was detected only a few times.

The chain joins TRBV4-3 to TRBJ2-7; TRBD2 might be the D (5 bases). This sequence originates from a human donor who donated a stem cell graft to a child with Fanconi anemia. The sample in question was PBMCs, obtained from the stem cell graft. The DNA of the CDR3 is TGCGCCAGCAGCCCACAAGGAGGTCTCGAGCAGTACTTC. Protein product: CASSPQGGLEQYF.